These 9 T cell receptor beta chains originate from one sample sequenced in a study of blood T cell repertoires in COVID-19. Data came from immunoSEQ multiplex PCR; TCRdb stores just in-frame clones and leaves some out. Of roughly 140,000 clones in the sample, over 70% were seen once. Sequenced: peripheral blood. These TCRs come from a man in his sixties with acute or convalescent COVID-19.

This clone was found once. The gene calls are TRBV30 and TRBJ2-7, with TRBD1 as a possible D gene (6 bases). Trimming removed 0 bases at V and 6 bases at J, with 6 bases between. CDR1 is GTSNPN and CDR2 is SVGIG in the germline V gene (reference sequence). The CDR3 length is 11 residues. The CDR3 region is CAWSVGGEQYF. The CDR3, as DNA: TGTGCCTGGAGTGTAGGGGGCGAGCAGTACTTC. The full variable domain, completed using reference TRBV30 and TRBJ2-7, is SQTIHQWPATLVQPVGSPLSLECTVEGTSNPNLYWYRQAAGRGLQLLFYSVGIGQISSEVPQNLSASRPQDRQFILSSKKLLLSDSGFYLCAWSVGGEQYFGPGTRLTVT.

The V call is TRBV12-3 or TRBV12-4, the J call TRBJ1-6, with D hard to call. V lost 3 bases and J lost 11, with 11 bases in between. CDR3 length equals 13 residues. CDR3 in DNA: TGTGCCAGCAGTTTTGGCAGTCAAACACCCCTCCACTTT. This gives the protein CASSFGSQTPLHF.

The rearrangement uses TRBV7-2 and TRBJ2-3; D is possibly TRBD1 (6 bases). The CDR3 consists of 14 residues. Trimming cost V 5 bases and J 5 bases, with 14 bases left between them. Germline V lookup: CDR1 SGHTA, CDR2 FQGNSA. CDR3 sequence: CASSGGQPQDTQYF. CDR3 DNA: TGTGCCAGCAGCGGCGGACAGCCTCAAGATACGCAGTATTTT.

For the CDR3, the DNA is TGTGCCAGCAGCTCTTACACCCCAGGTAACTACAATGAGCAGTTCTTC. Amino acids: CASSSYTPGNYNEQFF. The V and J genes are TRBV7-8 and TRBJ2-1; D is undetermined. This CDR3 is 16 amino acids long. Germline V lookup: CDR1 SGHVS, CDR2 FQNEAQ. Trimming took off 4 bases at V and 3 bases at J, with 16 bases between the two ends.

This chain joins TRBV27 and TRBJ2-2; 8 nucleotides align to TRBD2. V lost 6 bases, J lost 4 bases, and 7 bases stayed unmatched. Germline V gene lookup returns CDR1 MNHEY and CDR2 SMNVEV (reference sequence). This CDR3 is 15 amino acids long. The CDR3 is CASRPGGAGTGELFF. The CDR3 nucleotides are TGTGCCAGCAGACCCGGGGGGGCCGGCACCGGGGAGCTGTTTTTT.

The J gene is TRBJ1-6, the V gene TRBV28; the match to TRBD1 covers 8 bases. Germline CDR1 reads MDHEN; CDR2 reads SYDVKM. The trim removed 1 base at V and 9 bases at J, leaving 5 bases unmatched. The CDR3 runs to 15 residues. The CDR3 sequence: CASSLFPGGRSPLHF. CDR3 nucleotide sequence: TGTGCCAGCAGTTTATTTCCAGGGGGCCGTTCACCCCTCCACTTT.

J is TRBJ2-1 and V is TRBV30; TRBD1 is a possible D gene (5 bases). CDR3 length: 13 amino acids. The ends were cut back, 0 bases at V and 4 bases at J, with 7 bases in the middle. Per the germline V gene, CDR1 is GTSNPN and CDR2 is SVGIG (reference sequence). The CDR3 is CAWSVGAYNEQFF. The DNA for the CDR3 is TGTGCCTGGAGTGTAGGGGCATACAATGAGCAGTTCTTC.

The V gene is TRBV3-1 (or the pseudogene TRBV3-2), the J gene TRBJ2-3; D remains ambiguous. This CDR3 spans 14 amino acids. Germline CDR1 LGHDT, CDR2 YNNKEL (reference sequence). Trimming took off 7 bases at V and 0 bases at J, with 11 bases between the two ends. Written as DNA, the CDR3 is TGTGCCAGCACACCTGACGGGAGCACAGATACGCAGTATTTT. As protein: CASTPDGSTDTQYF.

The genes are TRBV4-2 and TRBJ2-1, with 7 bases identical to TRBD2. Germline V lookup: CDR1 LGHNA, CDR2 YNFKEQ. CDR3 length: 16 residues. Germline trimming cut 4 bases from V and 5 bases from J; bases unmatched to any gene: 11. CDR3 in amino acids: CASSLGDGRPNNEQFF. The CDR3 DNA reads TGTGCCAGCAGCCTGGGAGACGGGAGGCCAAACAATGAGCAGTTCTTC.